A single sample gave rise to the 7 T cell receptor beta chains below, sequenced in a study of blood T cells in healthy people across ages. Together with a sample-barcoded 5' primer, a J-beta primer mix was included in a second PCR lasting roughly 6 to 12 cycles. TCRdb re-called the 5' RACE reads through MiXCR, storing one row per CDR3 protein. The table has about 1.4 million distinct CDR3 sequences, around 59% seen once. The specimen sequenced was blood. All receptors come from a man aged 18 to 35 in good health.

V and J are TRBV29-1 and TRBJ2-5; tentative D call: TRBD1 (7 bases). V was shortened by 6 bases and J by 5 bases, with 19 bases between the two germline ends. Germline-derived CDR1 and CDR2 are SQVTM and ANQGSEA. This CDR3 has 14 residues. CDR3: CSVRGAGGGETQYF. CDR3 sequence (DNA): TGCAGCGTCCGCGGGGCAGGGGGTGGTGAGACCCAGTACTTC.

V gene TRBV28 combines with J gene TRBJ1-5; D not resolved. The CDR3 covers 13 residues. In germline, CDR1 is MDHEN, CDR2 SYDVKM. The V end lost 8 bases, the J end lost 6 bases, and 14 bases lay between the germline ends. The CDR3 is CASLDPGGQPQHF. DNA for the CDR3: TGTGCCAGCCTAGACCCAGGCGGTCAGCCCCAGCATTTT. Based on the CDR3 plus reference TRBV28 and TRBJ1-5, the full variable domain is DVKVTQSSRYLVKRTGEKVFLECVQDMDHENMFWYRQDPGLGLRLIYFSYDVKMKEKGDIPEGYSVSREKKERFSLILESASTNQTSMYLCASLDPGGQPQHFGDGTRLSIL.

In the case of this clonotype: A much larger clone differs by one base, so this may be a read error. V usage is TRBV7-2 and J usage is TRBJ2-1; unclear D gene. Germline assignment: CDR1 SGHTA and CDR2 FQGNSA. V lost 1 base and J lost 11, with 12 bases in between. The CDR3 is 13 residues long. CDR3 DNA sequence: TGTGCCAGCAGCTTAGACCTGGGCGATAAGCAGTTCTTC. This translates into CASSLDLGDKQFF.

This clonotype has a count of ten or more. The CDR3 spells CSVVGQATYEQYF. Written as DNA, the CDR3 is TGCAGCGTTGTTGGACAGGCAACCTACGAGCAGTACTTC. The genes are TRBV29-1 and TRBJ2-7; TRBD1 matches at 7 bases. With 4 bases clipped from V and 2 bases from J, the junction kept 5 bases outside the gene matches. CDR3 length equals 13 residues. Germline lookup yields CDR1 SQVTM and CDR2 ANQGSEA.

This clonotype was seen a handful of times. The chain is built from TRBV5-1 and TRBJ2-1; TRBD2 matches at 10 bases. Germline V gene sequence: CDR1 SGHRS, CDR2 YFSETQ. The CDR3 covers 18 residues. J lost 7 bases, V lost 3 bases, and 16 bases had no gene match. For the CDR3, the DNA is TGCGCCAGCAGCTCGTTGATTAGTTCTAGCGGGAGAATGAATGAGCAGTTCTTC. It encodes CASSSLISSSGRMNEQFF.

This sequence joins TRBV29-1 and TRBJ1-3, with D uncertain. CDR3 length: 16 amino acids. From germline, CDR1 is SQVTM and CDR2 ANQGSEA. The germline V and J ends were trimmed by 7 bases and 0 bases, with 19 bases remaining between them. The CDR3: CSASAEMGDSGNTIYF. The CDR3 nucleotides are TGCAGCGCCAGTGCGGAGATGGGAGACTCTGGAAACACCATATATTTT.

The chain couples TRBV20-1 to TRBJ1-2; D is uncertain. From germline, CDR1 is DFQATT and CDR2 SNEGSKA (reference sequence). V was pared by 5 bases and J by 5 bases, with 9 bases between. The CDR3 covers 11 residues. CDR3 sequence reads: CSAERSYGYTF. Written as DNA, the CDR3 is TGCAGTGCTGAGCGGAGTTATGGCTACACCTTC.